This section outlines one TCR beta chain sequence together with its context. The sample belongs to a study of technical replicates of blood from several donors. The junction had 5 bases not matched to a gene; V was cut back by 0 bases and J by 4 bases. Germline lookup yields CDR1 SGDLS and CDR2 YYNGEE. This CDR3 region has 16 residues. Profiled with immunoSEQ multiplex PCR; TCRdb holds only in-frame clones, not every one. The table lists approximately 58,000 clones, less than 90% of them singletons. This sequence was found in a human donor in good health. Some clones in this sample may be carry-over from other donors' samples. Source material: PBMCs. The chain joins TRBV9 to TRBJ2-2, with 8 bases fitting TRBD2. The CDR3 loop reads CASSVAGLALTGELFF. The CDR3 DNA is TGTGCCAGCAGCGTAGCAGGACTAGCCCTCACCGGGGAGCTGTTTTTT.